A selection of T cell receptor beta chains follows, all from one sample in a study of PD-1 blockade in classical Hodgkin lymphoma. Libraries were prepared by immunoSEQ multiplex PCR; TCRdb keeps only in-frame clonotypes and omits some of them. The sample shows approximately 20,000 clones, around three quarters of them seen only once. The specimen comprised peripheral blood mononuclear cells (PBMCs), sampled before the fourth cycle of nivolumab. The receptors come from a human donor with classical Hodgkin lymphoma. CDR3s include the opening cysteine and the closing phenylalanine or tryptophan. The order of the fields is D gene, clone size, J gene, CDR3 length, V gene, CDR3 protein, CDR3 DNA. The D gene is left open where the match is weak. Part of the rows lack a size; the others show once, few, many or a class for expanded clones.

NA,few,TRBJ2-3,13,TRBV6-5,CASSYRSGDTQYF,TGTGCCAGCAGTTACAGGTCAGGGGATACGCAGTATTTT
NA,NA,TRBJ1-3,15,TRBV13,CASISGFDSGNTIYF,TGTGCCAGCATTTCGGGGTTCGATAGTGGAAACACCATATATTTT
NA,NA,TRBJ2-2,14,TRBV4-3,CASSLKTGSGELFF,TGCGCCAGCAGTCTTAAAACAGGGTCCGGGGAGCTGTTTTTT
TRBD1,NA,TRBJ2-5,17,TRBV9,CASSPREGQGARETQYF,TGTGCCAGCAGCCCCCGGGAGGGACAGGGGGCACGAGAGACCCAGTACTTC
NA,NA,TRBJ2-2,12,TRBV19,CASSIGFGELFF,TGTGCCAGTAGTATCGGGTTCGGGGAGCTGTTTTTT
NA,NA,TRBJ2-7,14,TRBV2,CASSVTLMNYEQYF,TGTGCCAGCAGTGTCACCCTGATGAACTACGAGCAGTACTTC
NA,NA,TRBJ2-3,14,TRBV10-3,CAISDPGQTDTQYF,TGTGCCATCAGTGATCCGGGACAAACAGATACGCAGTATTTT
NA,NA,TRBJ1-3,15,TRBV6-5,CASSLATGSGNTIYF,TGTGCCAGCAGCTTGGCAACAGGCTCTGGAAACACCATATATTTT
TRBD1,NA,TRBJ1-1,13,TRBV10-3,CAISPTGDTEAFF,TGTGCCATCAGCCCTACAGGGGACACTGAAGCTTTCTTT
TRBD1,NA,TRBJ2-1,13,TRBV29-1,CSVEARTGNEQFF,TGCAGCGTTGAAGCCAGGACAGGGAATGAGCAGTTCTTC
TRBD1,NA,TRBJ2-5,14,TRBV29-1,CSVADRVGGETQYF,TGCAGCGTTGCGGACAGGGTAGGAGGAGAGACCCAGTACTTC
NA,few,TRBJ2-7,14,TRBV6-5,CASSYTGTSYEQYF,TGTGCCAGCAGTTACACAGGGACCTCCTACGAGCAGTACTTC
TRBD1,NA,TRBJ2-1,17,TRBV5-1,CASSPIGTGPLYNEQFF,TGCGCCAGCAGCCCCATCGGGACAGGGCCCCTATACAATGAGCAGTTCTTC
NA,medium-sized,TRBJ1-4,14,TRBV25-1,CASSAKGSREKLFF,TGTGCCAGCAGTGCGAAGGGCTCAAGGGAAAAACTGTTTTTT
NA,NA,TRBJ1-5,14,TRBV27,CASSPWPPGQPQHF,TGTGCCAGCAGTCCCTGGCCTCCGGGTCAGCCCCAGCATTTT
NA,NA,TRBJ1-3,16,TRBV14,CASSQGAGHLGNTIYF,TGTGCCAGCAGCCAAGGCGCGGGACATCTTGGAAACACCATATATTTT
TRBD1,once,TRBJ2-1,11,TRBV29-1,CSGTPGQRQFF,TGCAGCGGGACACCGGGACAGAGACAGTTCTTC
NA,NA,TRBJ1-1,15,TRBV7-2,CASSLGTMAYTEAFF,TGTGCCAGCAGCTTAGGGACTATGGCCTACACTGAAGCTTTCTTT
TRBD1,NA,TRBJ2-7,12,TRBV7-8,CASRDRGYEQYF,TGTGCCAGCAGGGACAGGGGTTACGAGCAGTACTTC
NA,NA,TRBJ2-4,15,TRBV18,CASSPGDGAKNIQYF,TGTGCCAGCTCCCCCGGGGACGGAGCCAAAAACATTCAGTACTTC
NA,NA,TRBJ1-5,14,TRBV28,CASRPQGKGQPQHF,TGTGCCAGCAGGCCACAGGGAAAGGGTCAGCCCCAGCATTTT
TRBD1,NA,TRBJ1-2,13,TRBV25-1,CASSRQGNYGYTF,TGTGCCAGCTCTAGACAGGGTAACTATGGCTACACCTTC
NA,few,TRBJ2-5,14,TRBV5-4,CASSLRDPGETQYF,TGTGCCAGCAGCTTGAGGGACCCGGGAGAGACCCAGTACTTC
NA,NA,TRBJ1-1,14,TRBV4-3,CASGSTVMNTEAFF,TGCGCCAGTGGGAGTACCGTGATGAACACTGAAGCTTTCTTT